This T cell receptor (beta chain) derives from a study of blood T cell repertoires in COVID-19. Clones were sequenced by immunoSEQ multiplex PCR, and TCRdb holds only the in-frame ones, with some missing. The table includes around 140,000 clones, about 87% detected once. Trimming left V 2 bases short and J 11 bases short, with 4 bases between. Per germline, CDR1 SGHAT and CDR2 FQNNGV. This CDR3 has 10 residues. This TCR was sampled from a woman aged 45-60 years with acute or convalescent COVID-19. Sequenced: peripheral blood. The V call is TRBV11-2, the J call TRBJ1-5; D is ambiguous. The CDR3 DNA reads TGTGCCAGCAGCTTAACAACCCAGCATTTT. The encoded protein is CASSLTTQHF.